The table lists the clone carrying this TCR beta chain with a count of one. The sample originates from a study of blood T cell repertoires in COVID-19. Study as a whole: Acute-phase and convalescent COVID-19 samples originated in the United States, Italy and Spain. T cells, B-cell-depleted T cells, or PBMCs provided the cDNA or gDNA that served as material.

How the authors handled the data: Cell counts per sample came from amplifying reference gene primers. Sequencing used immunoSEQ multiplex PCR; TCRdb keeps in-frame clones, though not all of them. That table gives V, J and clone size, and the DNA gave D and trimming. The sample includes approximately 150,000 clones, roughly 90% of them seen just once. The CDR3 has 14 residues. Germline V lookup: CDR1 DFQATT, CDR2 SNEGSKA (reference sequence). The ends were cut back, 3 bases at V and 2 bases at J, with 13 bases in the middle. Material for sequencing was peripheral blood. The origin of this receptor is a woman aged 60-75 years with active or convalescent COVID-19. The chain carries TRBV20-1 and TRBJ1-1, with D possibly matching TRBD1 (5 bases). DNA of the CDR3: TGCAGTGCTAGTAGGACAACCCAAAACACTGAAGCTTTCTTT. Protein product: CSASRTTQNTEAFF.